The 25 T cell receptor beta chains reported below all come from one sample, sequenced in a study of blood T cell repertoires in COVID-19. The assay was immunoSEQ multiplex PCR, and TCRdb's table has in-frame clones only and misses some. The repertoire has about 500,000 clones, around 90% of them found once; the top ten carry 0.7%. Material for sequencing was PBMCs or T cells enriched from blood (not recorded which). The receptors come from a woman younger than 35 who had recovered from COVID-19.

The CDR3 spells CASSLQGQIYTEAFF. CDR3 nucleotide sequence: TGTGCCAGCAGCTTACAGGGACAGATCTACACTGAAGCTTTCTTT. V gene TRBV5-6 combines with J gene TRBJ1-1; 7 bases fit TRBD1. The trim removed 2 bases at V and 3 bases at J, leaving 7 bases unmatched. The length of the CDR3 is 15 residues. The germline V gene encodes CDR1 SGHDT and CDR2 YYEEEE.

The chain is built from TRBV9 and TRBJ2-3; D is possibly TRBD2 (6 bases). The CDR3 is 15 residues long. Trimming stripped 2 bases from V and 1 base from J, with 11 bases between. Germline CDR1 reads SGDLS; CDR2 reads YYNGEE. The CDR3 here is CASSVEGFGTDTQYF. Written as DNA, the CDR3 is TGTGCCAGCAGCGTGGAGGGATTCGGCACAGATACGCAGTATTTT. The full variable domain, its missing parts supplied by reference TRBV9 and TRBJ2-3, is DSGVTQTPKHLITATGQRVTLRCSPRSGDLSVYWYQQSLDQGLQFLIQYYNGEERAKGNILERFSAQQFPDLHSELNLSSLELGDSALYFCASSVEGFGTDTQYFGPGTRLTVL.

The chain uses TRBV29-1 and TRBJ1-2, with D perhaps matching TRBD1 (6 bases). The CDR3 is 12 residues long. Trimming stripped 5 bases from V and 7 bases from J, with 14 bases between. From germline, CDR1 is SQVTM and CDR2 ANQGSEA. The CDR3 protein is CSVRGGRVGYTF. CDR3 DNA sequence: TGCAGCGTTAGGGGGGGGCGCGTTGGCTACACCTTC.

The chain uses TRBV5-1 and TRBJ2-5, with 8 bases fitting TRBD1. The CDR3 extends over 15 amino acids. J lost 1 base, V lost 3 bases, and 5 bases had no gene match. Germline CDR1 is SGHRS and CDR2 is YFSETQ. Here the CDR3 DNA reads TGCGCCAGCAGCTCTCAGGGACAGGCCCAAGAGACCCAGTACTTC. Its protein product is CASSSQGQAQETQYF.

The chain combines TRBV5-6 with TRBJ2-1, with TRBD1 as a possible D gene (6 bases). The CDR3 consists of 12 residues. CDR1 is SGHDT, CDR2 YYEEEE, per germline. Trimming cost V 5 bases and J 10 bases, with 13 bases left between them. The CDR3 DNA reads TGTGCCAGCAGACAGGGTCTAGGAGAGCAGTTCTTC. Translating it yields CASRQGLGEQFF.

V gene TRBV11-2 combines with J gene TRBJ2-7, with a possible D match to TRBD2 (5 bases). Looked up from germline, CDR1 is SGHAT and CDR2 is FQNNGV. With 4 bases removed from V and 7 bases from J, the gap between germline ends came to 17 bases. The CDR3 has 14 amino acids. The CDR3 is CASSWRTRLEEQYF. CDR3 DNA sequence: TGTGCCAGCAGCTGGAGGACTCGCCTGGAAGAGCAGTACTTC.

V usage is TRBV7-9 and J usage is TRBJ1-2; TRBD1 might be the D (6 bases). V gave up 4 bases and J gave up 4 bases, with 16 bases separating them. CDR1 is SEHNR, CDR2 FQNEAQ, per germline (reference sequence). The CDR3 is made up of 15 amino acids. CDR3 loop: CASSSSGGSTYGYTF. CDR3 coding DNA: TGTGCCAGCAGCTCCTCGGGGGGCTCCACCTATGGCTACACCTTC.

The chain has TRBV5-4 and TRBJ2-3; the D gene is possibly TRBD1 (6 bases). V was shortened by 2 bases and J by 0 bases, with 19 bases between the two germline ends. CDR3 length equals 18 residues. CDR1 and CDR2 from the germline V gene are SGHNT and YYREEE (reference sequence). The CDR3 sequence is CASSFPATGGSSTDTQYF. The CDR3 DNA reads TGTGCCAGCAGCTTTCCCGCGACAGGCGGCAGTAGCACAGATACGCAGTATTTT.

The V call is TRBV5-6, the J call TRBJ1-3; possible D gene TRBD1, 5 bases. Germline lookup yields CDR1 SGHDT and CDR2 YYEEEE. With 0 bases removed from V and 2 bases from J, the gap between germline ends came to 12 bases. The CDR3 runs to 16 residues. The CDR3 region has the DNA TGTGCCAGCAGCTTGGGCGGGACGGAGGCTGGAAACACCATATATTTT. Translation gives CASSLGGTEAGNTIYF.

The genes are TRBV7-8 and TRBJ2-1; no firm D call. Trimming took 2 bases from V and 5 from J, leaving 7 bases between them. The CDR3 runs to 13 residues. The germline V gene has CDR1 SGHVS and CDR2 FQNEAQ. CDR3 protein: CASSLRLDNEQFF. CDR3 DNA: TGTGCCAGCAGCTTAAGACTGGACAATGAGCAGTTCTTC.

The gene calls are TRBV4-1 and TRBJ1-2; 7 bases fit TRBD1. The trim removed 0 bases at V and 2 bases at J, leaving 6 bases unmatched. Germline V gives CDR1 MGHRA, CDR2 YSYEKL. The CDR3 runs 16 residues. The CDR3 protein is CASSQDMEGANYGYTF. CDR3 nucleotide sequence: TGCGCCAGCAGCCAAGATATGGAGGGGGCGAACTATGGCTACACCTTC.

The chain is built from TRBV10-3 and TRBJ2-7, with 7 bases aligning to TRBD1. V shed 8 bases, J shed 2 bases, and the junction held 6 bases outside the gene matches. CDR3 size: 13 residues. CDR1 and CDR2 from the germline V gene are ENHRY and SYGVKD. Here the CDR3 reads CAIATGSPYEQYF. The CDR3 DNA sequence: TGTGCCATCGCGACAGGGTCTCCCTACGAGCAGTACTTC.

The chain uses TRBV11-2 and TRBJ1-4, with D perhaps TRBD1 (5 bases). The CDR3 is 15 residues long. CDR1 is SGHAT, CDR2 FQNNGV, per germline. Deletions cut 6 bases from V and 0 bases from J, with 11 bases between. The CDR3 here is CASSPTVATNEKLFF. The CDR3 DNA follows: TGTGCCAGCAGTCCGACAGTGGCAACTAATGAAAAACTGTTTTTT.

The CDR3 protein is CASTPYSGIGDNQPQHF. CDR3 sequence (DNA): TGTGCCAGTACCCCTTATTCAGGGATAGGGGACAATCAGCCCCAGCATTTT. This chain links TRBV19 with TRBJ1-5; TRBD1 might be the D (5 bases). Germline V gene lookup returns CDR1 LNHDA and CDR2 SQIVND (reference sequence). This CDR3 spans 17 amino acids. V lost 7 bases and J lost 3, with 22 bases in between.

CDR3 sequence: CASSQTRGGETQYF. CDR3 nucleotide sequence: TGTGCCAGCAGCCAAACCCGGGGGGGAGAGACCCAGTACTTC. The chain links TRBV6-6 to TRBJ2-5; 8 positions agree with TRBD2. The CDR3 runs 14 residues. V dropped 6 bases and J dropped 4; count of bases not matched to a gene: 7. The V gene's germline CDR1 is MNHNY and CDR2 SVGAGI (reference sequence).

CDR3 nucleotides: TGTGCCAGCTCCTCGGACAGTGGGAATTCACCCCTCCACTTT. Translation gives CASSSDSGNSPLHF. The chain recombines TRBV18 with TRBJ1-6, with TRBD1 as a possible D gene (6 bases). The length of the CDR3 is 14 residues. Germline CDR1 reads KGHSH; CDR2 reads LQKENI. Between the trimmed V and J ends, which lost 6 bases and 7 bases, there was a span of 13 bases.

This CDR3 is CASSDLQGAWAEAFF. The CDR3 nucleotides read TGCGCCAGCAGCGACCTACAGGGGGCTTGGGCTGAAGCTTTCTTT. The chain links TRBV4-1 to TRBJ1-1, with 9 nucleotides matching TRBD1. The trim removed 5 bases at V and 6 bases at J, leaving 10 bases unmatched. CDR1 and CDR2 from the germline V gene are MGHRA and YSYEKL. The CDR3 contains 15 residues.

This chain uses TRBV19 with TRBJ1-1, with a tentative D call TRBD1 (5 bases). Germline-derived CDR1 and CDR2 are LNHDA and SQIVND (reference sequence). This CDR3 region has 13 residues. V lost 5 bases and J lost 4, with 11 bases in between. Here the CDR3 reads CASSFRGATEAFF. The CDR3 nucleotides read TGTGCCAGTAGTTTCCGCGGGGCCACTGAAGCTTTCTTT.

V is TRBV5-1 and J is TRBJ1-1; 9 bases align to TRBD1. Trimming took 4 bases from V and 1 from J; bases not matched to a gene: 2. Germline CDR1 is SGHRS and CDR2 is YFSETQ. The length of the CDR3 is 14 residues. The CDR3 loop is CASSRDRENTEAFF. CDR3 DNA: TGCGCCAGCAGCCGGGACAGGGAGAACACTGAAGCTTTCTTT.

V and J are TRBV5-6 and TRBJ2-2, with D possibly matching TRBD2 (6 bases). Trimming shortened V by 4 bases and J by 1 base, and 14 bases separated the two germline ends. The CDR3 consists of 16 residues. The germline V gene has CDR1 SGHDT and CDR2 YYEEEE. CDR3: CASSPITGENTGELFF. The DNA of the CDR3 is TGTGCCAGCAGCCCCATTACGGGAGAGAACACCGGGGAGCTGTTTTTT.

This sequence joins TRBV5-5 and TRBJ1-1; D remains unclear. Per germline, CDR1 SGHKS and CDR2 YYEKEE (reference sequence). V lost 0 bases to trimming and J lost 5 bases, with 17 bases between them. This CDR3 spans 16 amino acids. CDR3 region: CASSLDPGYFVTEAFF. DNA for the CDR3: TGTGCCAGCAGCTTGGATCCAGGCTATTTCGTAACTGAAGCTTTCTTT. Supplemented by reference TRBV5-5 and TRBJ1-1, the full variable domain reads DAGVTQSPTHLIKTRGQQVTLRCSPISGHKSVSWYQQVLGQGPQFIFQYYEKEERGRGNFPDRFSARQFPNYSSELNVNALLLGDSALYLCASSLDPGYFVTEAFFGQGTRLTVV.

The chain recombines TRBV3-1 (or the pseudogene TRBV3-2) with TRBJ2-5; 12 bases line up with TRBD2. The CDR3 runs to 16 residues. The trim removed 4 bases at V and 0 bases at J, leaving 3 bases unmatched. Per the germline V gene, CDR1 is LGHDT and CDR2 is YNNKEL (reference sequence). The CDR3 bases are TGTGCCAGCAGCCCTAGCGGGGGGGCCCACCAAGAGACCCAGTACTTC. This codes for CASSPSGGAHQETQYF.

The chain is built from TRBV7-2 and TRBJ2-1; 7 bases map to TRBD2. This CDR3 is built from 15 residues. V was clipped by 4 bases and J by 0 bases; unmatched bases: 3. Looked up from germline, CDR1 is SGHTA and CDR2 is FQGNSA. In DNA form, the CDR3 reads TGTGCCAGCAGCTGGGACTATCCCTCCTACAATGAGCAGTTCTTC. Protein product: CASSWDYPSYNEQFF.

The rearrangement uses TRBV5-6 and TRBJ2-5, with 8 positions matching TRBD1. Germline values: CDR1 SGHDT, CDR2 YYEEEE. The CDR3 runs 17 residues. Trimming cost V 5 bases and J 2 bases; bases outside gene matches: 14. CDR3 residues: CASSHVVDRDLQETQYF. The CDR3 DNA sequence: TGTGCCAGCAGTCACGTCGTGGACAGGGACCTTCAAGAGACCCAGTACTTC.

The rearrangement uses TRBV30 and TRBJ2-1; TRBD2 is a possible D gene (7 bases). This CDR3 is built from 17 residues. V dropped 1 base and J dropped 0 bases, with 16 bases sitting between them. Germline CDR1 and CDR2: GTSNPN and SVGIG (reference sequence). The CDR3 sequence: CAWSAWRGRGSYNEQFF. CDR3 DNA sequence: TGTGCCTGGAGTGCCTGGAGGGGGAGGGGCTCCTACAATGAGCAGTTCTTC.